This entry features one TCR beta chain sequence. The antigen is undetermined. These data originate in a study of cytomegalovirus exposure and HLA in healthy donors. Across the whole study: A prior analysis found 100 million to 140 million unique TCR beta sequences from some 190 million T cells. Regarding the study as a whole: Accurate predictions that matched the HLA-A and HLA-B alleles of most subjects were reportedly made from TCR beta sequences. Analysis performed later found roughly 18,000 TCR beta sequences associated with HLA alleles at 0.05 false discovery rate. In an earlier analysis, in about 530 donors, most V segments appeared productive either ~90% or ~30% of the time.

The CDR3 extends over 15 amino acids. Germline CDR1 LNHDA, CDR2 SQIVND (reference sequence). Trimming took 2 bases from V and 3 from J, leaving 10 bases between them. The PCR had 60 Vbeta and 13 Jbeta primers. The protocol was immunoSEQ multiplex PCR, while the TCRdb copy is restricted to in-frame clones and leaves out a portion. Of around 130,000 clones listed, over 60% are singletons. The sample comprised PBMCs. The V gene is TRBV19, the J gene TRBJ1-4, with D perhaps matching TRBD1 (5 bases). This TCR was sampled from a man between 18 and 35 years old in good health and CMV-seropositive. CDR3 coding DNA: TGTGCCAGTAGTATACTAGGGGAATCTAATGAAAAACTGTTTTTT. Amino acids: CASSILGESNEKLFF.